This T cell receptor beta chain was documented in a study of T cells in Graves' hyperthyroidism and ophthalmopathy. The CDR3 is made up of 15 amino acids. V dropped 6 bases and J dropped 8; count of bases not matched to a gene: 13. CDR1 is MDHEN and CDR2 is SYDVKM in the germline V gene. Amplification of TCR beta CDR3 regions used RNA as the template. A first-round RT-PCR of the TCR CDR3 used the HTBI primer set. TCRdb re-called the multiplex PCR reads through MiXCR, storing one row per CDR3 protein. This table holds 380,000 or so distinct CDR3 sequences, about 13% found once. V gene TRBV28 combines with J gene TRBJ2-1, with 7 bases that match TRBD1. Sequenced sample: blood. This TCR was recovered from a man between 25 and 39 years old with Graves' hyperthyroidism that later progressed to Graves' ophthalmopathy. The CDR3 nucleotides read TGTGCCAGCAGCACCCGGGACAGAGTTGGGGATGAGCAGTTCTTC. Encoded protein: CASSTRDRVGDEQFF.